The rows below give T cell receptor beta chains drawn from one sample of a study of human T cells and chemical hapten exposure. A single record per CDR3 protein comes from TCRdb applying MiXCR to the RACE reads. The sample has some 340,000 distinct CDR3 sequences, about 7% seen once; the top ten hold more than 7%. Sample: whole blood, taken in connection with sensitization to the hapten diphenylcyclopropenone (DPC). These receptors originate from a young woman with alopecia areata. Some clones in this sample may be carry-over from other donors' samples. Both conserved end residues are part of each CDR3.

v_call cdr3_aa
TRBV6-5 CASSRGQGDGYTF
TRBV5-6 CASSTAWGARTEAFF
TRBV5-1 CASSLWSGGAAYNEQFF
TRBV6-5 CASSYLAGGKNEQFF
TRBV18 CASSPVAGGANTEAFF
TRBV12-3/TRBV12-4 CASHEGVGTTDTQYF
TRBV6-1 CASRMPGPNYEQYF
TRBV27 CASRPDRGAYNEQFF
TRBV6-5 CASRVPDSPLHF
TRBV12-3/TRBV12-4 CASGRTSGQYF
TRBV6-2/TRBV6-3 CASSYSGGGAHSGANVLTF
TRBV20-1 CSAPLTGQPYEQYF
TRBV6-2/TRBV6-3 CASTGEGSNQPQHF
TRBV11-2 CASSPDRVDTQYF
TRBV9 CASSAPSGEETQYF
TRBV29-1 CSVDQGGLLTNEKLFF
TRBV7-2 CASRQGLNPSTDTQYF
TRBV4-2 CASSQEGHEQYF
TRBV15 CATSRWDSGEKLFF
TRBV25-1 CASSEPATGVYEQYF
TRBV9 CASSVDPRQETQYF
TRBV12-3/TRBV12-4 CASSQRPFGYRGRLNSPLHF
TRBV14 CASSHGRVQETQYF
TRBV6-2/TRBV6-3 CASSTVTGKDGTDTQYF
TRBV7-2 CASSPLGKRGAQPYNEQFF
TRBV15 CATSHDSLAKNIQYF
TRBV7-2 CASSHPRGLVTEAFF
TRBV30 CAWTSWAPGNTIYF